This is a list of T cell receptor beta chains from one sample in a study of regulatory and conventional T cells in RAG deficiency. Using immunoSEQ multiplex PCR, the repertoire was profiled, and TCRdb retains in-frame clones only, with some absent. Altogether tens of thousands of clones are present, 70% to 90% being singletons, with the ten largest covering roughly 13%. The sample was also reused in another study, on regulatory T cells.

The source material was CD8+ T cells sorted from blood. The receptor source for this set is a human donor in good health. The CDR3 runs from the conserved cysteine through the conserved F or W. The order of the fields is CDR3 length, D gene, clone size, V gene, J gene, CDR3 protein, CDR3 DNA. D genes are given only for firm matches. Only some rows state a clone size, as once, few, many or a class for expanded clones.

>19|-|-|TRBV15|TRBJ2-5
CATSRSRKGLAIYQETQYF
TGTGCCACCAGCAGATCTCGTAAAGGGCTAGCGATCTACCAAGAGACCCAGTACTTC
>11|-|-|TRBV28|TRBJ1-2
CASTWEGVETF
TGTGCCAGCACATGGGAGGGGGTAGAAACCTTC
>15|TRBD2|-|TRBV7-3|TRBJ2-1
CASSLIAGGINEQFF
TGTGCCAGCAGCTTAATAGCGGGAGGGATCAATGAGCAGTTCTTC
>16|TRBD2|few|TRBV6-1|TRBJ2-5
CASSQGVLADLETQYF
TGTGCCAGCAGTCAAGGGGTACTAGCGGATTTAGAGACCCAGTACTTC
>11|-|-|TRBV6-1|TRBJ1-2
CASSAGRGYTF
TGTGCCAGCAGTGCCGGCCGTGGCTACACCTTC
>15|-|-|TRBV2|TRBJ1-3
CASSVGRASGNTIYF
TGTGCCAGCAGTGTCGGTAGGGCCTCTGGAAACACCATATATTTT
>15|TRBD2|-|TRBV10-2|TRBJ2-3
CASSENGGAADTQYF
TGCGCCAGCAGTGAGAACGGGGGGGCGGCAGATACGCAGTATTTT
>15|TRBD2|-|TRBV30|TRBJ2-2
CAWSESSGNPGELFF
TGTGCCTGGAGTGAGTCTAGCGGGAACCCCGGGGAGCTGTTTTTT
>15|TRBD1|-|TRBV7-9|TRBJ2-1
CASSLGDRVWNEQFF
TGTGCCAGCAGCTTAGGGGACAGGGTTTGGAATGAGCAGTTCTTC
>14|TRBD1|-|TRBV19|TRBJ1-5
CASTEQGAPEPQHF
TGTGCCAGTACAGAACAGGGGGCGCCGGAGCCCCAGCATTTT
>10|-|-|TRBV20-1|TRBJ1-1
CSAIVTEAFF
TGCAGTGCTATAGTCACTGAAGCTTTCTTT
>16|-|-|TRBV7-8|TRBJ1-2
CASSLLSGHTDVGYTF
TGTGCCAGCAGCTTACTATCGGGACATACGGATGTTGGCTACACCTTC
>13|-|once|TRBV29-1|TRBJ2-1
CSVEVVDYNEQFF
TGCAGCGTTGAAGTGGTAGACTACAATGAGCAGTTCTTC
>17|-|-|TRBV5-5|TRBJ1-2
CASSWTVTAMDVSGYTF
TGTGCCAGCAGCTGGACGGTGACAGCTATGGACGTTAGTGGCTACACCTTC
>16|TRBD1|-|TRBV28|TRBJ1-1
CASNPTRTGGTTEAFF
TGTGCCAGCAATCCGACGCGGACAGGGGGCACAACTGAAGCTTTCTTT
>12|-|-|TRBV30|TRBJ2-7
CAWSGGPNEQYF
TGTGCCTGGAGTGGGGGGCCTAACGAGCAGTACTTC
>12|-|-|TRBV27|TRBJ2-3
CASSLSADTQYF
TGTGCCAGCAGTTTAAGCGCAGATACGCAGTATTTT
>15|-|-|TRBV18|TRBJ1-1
CASSPQTSLNTEAFF
TGTGCCAGCTCACCGCAGACATCCTTAAACACTGAAGCTTTCTTT
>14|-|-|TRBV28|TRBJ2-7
CASSSKGRGGEQYF
TGTGCCAGCAGTTCGAAGGGCCGCGGCGGCGAGCAGTACTTC
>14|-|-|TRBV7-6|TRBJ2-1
CASSLPAIYNEQFF
TGTGCCAGCAGCTTACCCGCTATTTACAATGAGCAGTTCTTC
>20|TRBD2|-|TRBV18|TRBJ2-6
CASSPSGLAGGRSGANVLTF
TGTGCCAGCTCACCATCCGGCCTAGCGGGGGGCCGCTCTGGGGCCAACGTCCTGACTTTC
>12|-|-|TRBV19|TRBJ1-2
CASNTGPFGYTF
TGTGCCAGTAATACAGGGCCCTTTGGCTACACCTTC
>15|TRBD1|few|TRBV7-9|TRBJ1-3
CASSSRQGPGNTIYF
TGTGCCAGCAGCTCACGACAGGGCCCTGGAAACACCATATATTTT
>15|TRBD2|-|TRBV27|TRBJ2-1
CASSLSERDTNEQFF
TGTGCCAGCAGTTTATCGGAGCGGGATACGAATGAGCAGTTCTTC
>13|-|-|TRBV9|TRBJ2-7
CASSPHVVGEQYF
TGTGCCAGCAGCCCCCACGTAGTTGGCGAGCAGTACTTC
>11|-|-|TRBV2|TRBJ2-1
CATPEGDEQFF
TGTGCCACCCCGGAGGGCGATGAGCAGTTCTTC
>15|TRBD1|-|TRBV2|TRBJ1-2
CASSETGGSLYGYTF
TGTGCCAGCAGTGAGACAGGGGGTTCCCTCTATGGCTACACCTTC
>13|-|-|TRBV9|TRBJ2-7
CASSVGVSYEQYF
TGTGCCAGCAGCGTAGGGGTCAGCTACGAGCAGTACTTC
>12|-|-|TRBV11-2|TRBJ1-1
CASSSRRAEAFF
TGTGCCAGCAGCTCCAGAAGGGCTGAAGCTTTCTTT
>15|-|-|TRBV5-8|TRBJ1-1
CASSAGFQGNTEAFF
TGTGCCAGCAGCGCCGGTTTCCAGGGGAACACTGAAGCTTTCTTT
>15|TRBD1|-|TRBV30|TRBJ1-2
CAWSSGTAANYGYTF
TGTGCCTGGAGTAGCGGGACAGCAGCTAACTATGGCTACACCTTC
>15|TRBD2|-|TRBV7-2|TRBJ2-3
CASSSVTSLTDTQYF
TGTGCCAGCAGCTCGGTGACTAGCCTGACAGATACGCAGTATTTT
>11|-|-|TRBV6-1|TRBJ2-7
CATLDGYEQYF
TGTGCCACCTTGGACGGTTACGAGCAGTACTTC
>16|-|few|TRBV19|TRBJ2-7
CASSTRTSPSSYEQYF
TGTGCCAGTAGTACCCGGACTTCCCCGAGCTCCTACGAGCAGTACTTC
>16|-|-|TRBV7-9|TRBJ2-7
CASSGKTWGRPYEQYF
TGTGCCAGCAGCGGAAAAACTTGGGGTCGGCCCTACGAGCAGTACTTC
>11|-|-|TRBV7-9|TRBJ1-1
CAITENTEAFF
TGTGCCATTACAGAGAACACTGAAGCTTTCTTT
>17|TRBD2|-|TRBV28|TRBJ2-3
CASSLTTSGGITDTQYF
TGTGCCAGCAGTTTAACCACTAGCGGGGGGATCACAGATACGCAGTATTTT
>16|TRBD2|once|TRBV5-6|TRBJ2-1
CASSHRLAGAYNEQFF
TGTGCCAGCAGCCACCGACTAGCGGGGGCCTACAATGAGCAGTTCTTC
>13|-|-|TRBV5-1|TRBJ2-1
CASSLVGANEQFF
TGCGCCAGCAGCTTGGTGGGGGCCAATGAGCAGTTCTTC
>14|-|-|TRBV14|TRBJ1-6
CASSQEGVRSPLHF
TGTGCCAGCAGCCAAGAAGGAGTGCGTTCACCCCTCCACTTT
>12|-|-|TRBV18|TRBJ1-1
CASSPVGTEAFF
TGTGCCAGCTCACCAGTGGGCACTGAAGCTTTCTTT
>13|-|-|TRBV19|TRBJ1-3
CASRGGGGNTIYF
TGTGCCAGTAGGGGAGGAGGAGGAAACACCATATATTTT
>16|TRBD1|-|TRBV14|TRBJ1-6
CASSSRTGRLNSPLHF
TGTGCCAGCAGCAGCCGGACAGGGAGACTTAATTCACCCCTCCACTTT
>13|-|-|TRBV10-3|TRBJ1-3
CAIRESSGNTIYF
TGTGCCATCCGGGAGAGCTCTGGAAACACCATATATTTT
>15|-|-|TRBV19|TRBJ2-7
CASSITHQTAYEQYF
TGTGCCAGTAGTATAACCCACCAGACAGCCTACGAGCAGTACTTC
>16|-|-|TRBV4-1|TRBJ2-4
CASSQDDGGAKNIQYF
TGCGCCAGCAGCCAAGATGACGGAGGAGCCAAAAACATTCAGTACTTC
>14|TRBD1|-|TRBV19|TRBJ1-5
CASTPDRGSGPQHF
TGTGCCAGTACCCCGGACAGGGGGAGTGGGCCCCAGCATTTT
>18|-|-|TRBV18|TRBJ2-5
CASSLNPGLRLGGQTQYF
TGTGCCAGCTCACTAAACCCGGGCCTTCGACTTGGGGGGCAGACCCAGTACTTC